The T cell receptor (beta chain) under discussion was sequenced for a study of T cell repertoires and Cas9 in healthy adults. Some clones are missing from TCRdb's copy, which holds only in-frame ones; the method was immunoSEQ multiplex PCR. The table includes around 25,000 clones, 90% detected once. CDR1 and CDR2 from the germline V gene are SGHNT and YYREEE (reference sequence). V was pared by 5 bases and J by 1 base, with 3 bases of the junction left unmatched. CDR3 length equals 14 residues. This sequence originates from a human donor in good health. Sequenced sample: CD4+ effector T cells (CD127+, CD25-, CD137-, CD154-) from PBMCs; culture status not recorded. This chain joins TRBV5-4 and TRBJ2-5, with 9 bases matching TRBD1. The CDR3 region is CASRRDRVQETQYF. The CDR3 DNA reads TGTGCCAGCAGACGGGACAGGGTCCAAGAGACCCAGTACTTC.